The 30 T cell receptor beta chains reported below all come from one sample, sequenced in a study of T cell clonotyping in hematopoietic cell transplantation. The method was immunoSEQ multiplex PCR; TCRdb's version includes in-frame clones alone and lacks a portion of them. The data hold about 4,400 clones, with 65% to 80% observed a single time. Material: PBMCs, obtained 100 days after allogeneic stem cell transplant. All receptors derive from a male patient aged 55 to 69 who had an allogeneic stem cell transplant, so the T cells may come from the graft donor. Some clones in this sample may be carry-over from other donors' samples.

Only a few counts were recorded for this clone. The gene calls are TRBV30 and TRBJ2-5; D is uncertain. The assigned J gene may be wrong: the sequence end matches TRBJ2-7 better. The CDR3 runs to 11 residues. Germline V lookup: CDR1 GTSNPN, CDR2 SVGIG (reference sequence). CDR3 coding DNA: TGTGCCTGGGGGCAAGCCTACGAGCAGTACTTC. Protein sequence: CAWGQAYEQYF.

This rearrangement joins TRBV5-5 to TRBJ2-3; TRBD1 aligns across 8 bases. The CDR3 runs to 16 residues. Looked up from germline, CDR1 is SGHKS and CDR2 is YYEKEE (reference sequence). Trimming cost V 4 bases and J 2 bases; bases outside gene matches: 9. CDR3 sequence (DNA): TGTGCCAGCAGCCAAGGACAGGGCCAGATCACAGATACGCAGTATTTT. Translation gives CASSQGQGQITDTQYF.

The rearrangement joins TRBV27 to TRBJ1-1; possible D gene TRBD1, 6 bases. CDR1 is MNHEY, CDR2 SMNVEV, per germline (reference sequence). V dropped 5 bases and J dropped 0 bases, with 16 bases sitting between them. This CDR3 has 16 residues. The CDR3 coding sequence is TGTGCCAGCAGTCTGGGGGGGGCTCTATTGAACACTGAAGCTTTCTTT. It codes for CASSLGGALLNTEAFF.

The gene calls are TRBV4-2 and TRBJ1-4; a possible D gene is TRBD1 (6 bases). V was clipped by 0 bases and J by 8 bases, with 22 bases between them. The CDR3 consists of 18 residues. Germline-derived CDR1 and CDR2 are LGHNA and YNFKEQ. The CDR3 loop is CASSQDFLAGARFEKLFF. The CDR3 DNA reads as TGTGCCAGCAGCCAAGATTTTTTAGCAGGGGCGCGGTTCGAAAAACTGTTTTTT.

This chain links TRBV6-1 with TRBJ2-7; 9 nucleotides line up with TRBD1. Germline V lookup: CDR1 MNHNS, CDR2 SASEGT. This CDR3 is built from 15 residues. Losses at the gene ends were 4 bases for V and 7 bases for J; bases not matched to a gene: 11. The CDR3 here is CASSGTGQGLGEQYF. The CDR3 coding sequence is TGTGCCAGCAGTGGTACGGGACAGGGTTTGGGAGAGCAGTACTTC.

This clone counts as large. This chain uses TRBV2 with TRBJ1-5, with 8 bases matching TRBD1. The CDR3 runs to 14 residues. Losses at the gene ends were 9 bases for V and 4 bases for J; bases not matched to a gene: 8. Germline V gene lookup returns CDR1 SNHLY and CDR2 FYNNEI. CDR3 nucleotide sequence: TGTGCCAGGGGAGGTACAGGGGGAAATCAGCCCCAGCATTTT. Translation: CARGGTGGNQPQHF.

The V gene is TRBV2, the J gene TRBJ1-2, with 7 positions matching TRBD1. Losses at the gene ends were 6 bases for V and 4 bases for J; bases not matched to a gene: 2. The germline V gene has CDR1 SNHLY and CDR2 FYNNEI. The CDR3 runs to 12 residues. CDR3 loop: CASRTGTYGYTF. The CDR3 DNA reads as TGTGCCAGCAGGACAGGGACCTATGGCTACACCTTC.

CDR3 sequence reads: CAISDINEQYF. The CDR3 region has the DNA TGTGCCATCAGTGATATCAACGAGCAGTACTTC. The chain is built from TRBV10-3 and TRBJ2-5, with D uncertain. The J call could be wrong; TRBJ2-7 is a better fit for the DNA end. The germline gives CDR1 ENHRY, CDR2 SYGVKD. This CDR3 spans 11 amino acids.

This clone was detected only once. The J gene is TRBJ2-5, the V gene TRBV7-6; 8 bases match TRBD1. V was pared by 0 bases and J by 2 bases, with 8 bases of the junction left unmatched. The CDR3 totals 17 residues. Per the germline V gene, CDR1 is SGHVS and CDR2 is FNYEAQ. For the CDR3, the DNA is TGTGCCAGCAGCTTAGCCTCCTCCGGGACAGGTCAAGAGACCCAGTACTTC. Amino acid sequence: CASSLASSGTGQETQYF.

The chain combines TRBV9 with TRBJ2-2; D is possibly TRBD1 (6 bases). The length of the CDR3 is 14 residues. V was clipped by 10 bases and J by 3 bases, with 16 bases between them. Germline CDR1 and CDR2: SGDLS and YYNGEE. CDR3: CAGSQGTHTGELFF. In DNA, the CDR3 is TGTGCCGGCTCCCAAGGGACACACACCGGGGAGCTGTTTTTT. Full variable domain (remainder filled in from reference TRBV9 and TRBJ2-2): DSGVTQTPKHLITATGQRVTLRCSPRSGDLSVYWYQQSLDQGLQFLIQYYNGEERAKGNILERFSAQQFPDLHSELNLSSLELGDSALYFCAGSQGTHTGELFFGEGSRLTVL.

In this sample, this clone turned up a few times. This chain joins TRBV5-1 and TRBJ1-2; weak D call: TRBD1 (5 bases). Per germline, CDR1 SGHRS and CDR2 YFSETQ. V lost 0 bases to trimming and J lost 5 bases, with 8 bases between them. The CDR3 has 13 residues. The CDR3 sequence: CASSLVSGYGYTF. CDR3 in DNA: TGCGCCAGCAGCTTGGTGTCAGGGTATGGCTACACCTTC. The variable domain in full, completed from reference TRBV5-1 and TRBJ1-2, reads KAGVTQTPRYLIKTRGQQVTLSCSPISGHRSVSWYQQTPGQGLQFLFEYFSETQRNKGNFPGRFSGRQFSNSRSEMNVSTLELGDSALYLCASSLVSGYGYTFGSGTRLTVV.

This sequence joins TRBV6-1 and TRBJ1-1, with D unclear. There are 11 residues in the CDR3. Per the germline V gene, CDR1 is MNHNS and CDR2 is SASEGT. Trimming removed 7 bases from V and 8 bases from J, with 11 bases in between. The CDR3 nucleotides read TGTGCCAGCATTCCGAGGACCGAAGCTTTCTTT. It encodes CASIPRTEAFF.

This clone is categorized as large (0.1 to 1%). The rearrangement joins TRBV11-1 to TRBJ1-2, with unresolved D. Germline V gives CDR1 SGHAT, CDR2 FQDESV (reference sequence). The CDR3 has 13 residues. Trimming stripped 0 bases from V and 7 bases from J, with 9 bases between. The CDR3 region has the DNA TGTGCCAGCAGCTTAGCTTCGGGCTCTGGCTACACCTTC. It codes for CASSLASGSGYTF.

In this sample, this clone is large. The chain has TRBV15 and TRBJ2-7; TRBD2 is a possible D gene (5 bases). CDR3 size: 16 residues. The germline V gene has CDR1 LNHNV and CDR2 YYDKDF (reference sequence). The V and J ends lost 4 bases and 1 base respectively, with 17 bases between them. In nucleotides, the CDR3 is TGTGCCACCAGCACCCGCCCAAGCGGTAAATCCTACGAGCAGTACTTC. Protein sequence: CATSTRPSGKSYEQYF.

The V call is TRBV25-1, the J call TRBJ1-4, with unresolved D. Trimming stripped 4 bases from V and 6 bases from J, with 12 bases between. The length of the CDR3 is 14 residues. The germline CDR1 and CDR2 sequences are MGHDK and SYGVNS. The CDR3 DNA reads as TGTGCCAGCAGTGGGCCGGGGTGGGATGAAAAACTGTTTTTT. This codes for CASSGPGWDEKLFF. Supplemented by reference TRBV25-1 and TRBJ1-4, the full variable domain reads EADIYQTPRYLVIGTGKKITLECSQTMGHDKMYWYQQDPGMELHLIHYSYGVNSTEKGDLSSESTVSRIRTEHFPLTLESARPSHTSQYLCASSGPGWDEKLFFGSGTQLSVL.

V is TRBV29-1 and J is TRBJ2-7; D is possibly TRBD2 (5 bases). Trimming took 3 bases from V and 9 from J, leaving 9 bases between them. The germline CDR1 and CDR2 sequences are SQVTM and ANQGSEA. The CDR3 has 10 amino acids. The CDR3 region is CSVEEDRQYF. CDR3 in DNA: TGCAGCGTTGAGGAGGATCGGCAGTACTTC.

Only a few counts were recorded for this clone. The chain uses TRBV14 and TRBJ1-1; D call uncertain. V was clipped by 4 bases and J by 5 bases, with 11 bases between them. The CDR3 is 13 residues long. Germline-derived CDR1 and CDR2 are SGHDN and FVKESK. Here the CDR3 reads CASSPYGGTEAFF. Written as DNA, the CDR3 is TGTGCCAGCAGCCCCTACGGCGGTACTGAAGCTTTCTTT.

V and J are TRBV2 and TRBJ1-3; D uncertain. Germline CDR1 SNHLY, CDR2 FYNNEI. The CDR3 runs to 15 residues. Between the trimmed V and J ends, which lost 3 bases and 0 bases, there was a span of 9 bases. The CDR3 coding sequence is TGTGCCAGCAGTGAGTCGTGGATCTCTGGAAACACCATATATTTT. It specifies CASSESWISGNTIYF.

V and J are TRBV5-4 and TRBJ2-7; TRBD1 matches 8 bases. There are 14 residues in the CDR3. Germline V gene lookup returns CDR1 SGHNT and CDR2 YYREEE (reference sequence). V dropped 4 bases and J dropped 4; count of bases not matched to a gene: 7. CDR3 sequence: CASSPGTGPYEQYF. For the CDR3, the DNA is TGTGCCAGCAGCCCCGGGACAGGACCATACGAGCAGTACTTC.

The chain couples TRBV2 to TRBJ1-2; TRBD1 is a possible D gene (6 bases). Germline lookup yields CDR1 SNHLY and CDR2 FYNNEI. CDR3 size: 14 residues. Trimming took 8 bases from V and 4 from J, leaving 17 bases between them. CDR3 amino acids: CASRDRLLVYGYTF. DNA for the CDR3: TGTGCCAGCCGAGACAGGCTCCTGGTCTATGGCTACACCTTC.

The chain joins TRBV6-5 to TRBJ1-1; weak D call: TRBD1 (5 bases). The germline CDR1 and CDR2 sequences are MNHEY and SVGAGI. The CDR3 has 15 residues. The germline V and J ends were trimmed by 0 bases and 4 bases, with 12 bases remaining between them. CDR3 amino acids: CASSYSVRDGTEAFF. In DNA, the CDR3 is TGTGCCAGCAGTTACTCGGTCAGGGATGGCACTGAAGCTTTCTTT.

This clone came up a few times. V gene TRBV9 combines with J gene TRBJ2-5; 7 nucleotides agree with TRBD2. V shed 4 bases and J 2 bases; nucleotides not matched to a gene: 5. The germline V gene has CDR1 SGDLS and CDR2 YYNGEE. The CDR3 contains 14 residues. The CDR3 protein is CASSIRAGQETQYF. The CDR3 DNA reads TGTGCCAGCAGCATCAGAGCGGGACAAGAGACCCAGTACTTC.

CDR3 DNA: TGTGCCAGCAGTGACGAGTTGGGTCAGCCCCAGCATTTT. Protein product: CASSDELGQPQHF. The genes are TRBV6-4 and TRBJ1-5; no clear D gene. With 2 bases removed from V and 6 bases from J, the gap between germline ends came to 8 bases. The CDR3 runs 13 residues. From germline, CDR1 is MRHNA and CDR2 SNTAGT.

Details on this clone: Germline is not matched at one junction end, which may reflect a read error. The J gene is TRBJ2-6, the V gene TRBV2; D is uncertain. Germline V lookup: CDR1 SNHLY, CDR2 FYNNEI. The CDR3 covers 15 residues. For the CDR3, the DNA is TGTGCCAGCAGTGAAGCCCTCGCTGGTGCCAACGTCCTGACTTTC. It yields the protein CASSEALAGANVLTF.

Details on this clone: Since a much larger clone is just one base distant, this may be a read error. The chain recombines TRBV7-2 with TRBJ2-5; no definite D call. CDR1 is SGHTA, CDR2 FQGNSA, per germline. CDR3 size: 11 residues. The chain's CDR3 is CANSVEETQYF. The CDR3 DNA sequence: TGTGCCAACAGCGTAGAAGAGACCCAGTACTTC.

By share of the sample, this clone is medium-sized. CDR3 sequence (DNA): TGTGCCAGCAGCTCCTCCATGGGGGGGATTGAAGCTTTCTTT. Protein: CASSSSMGGIEAFF. The chain joins TRBV11-3 to TRBJ1-1, with D perhaps TRBD1 (5 bases). From germline, CDR1 is SGHNT and CDR2 YENEEA. The CDR3 contains 14 residues. V lost 4 bases and J lost 7, with 16 bases in between.

The CDR3: CSVDDSLNTEAFF. The CDR3 DNA follows: TGCAGCGTTGACGACAGTTTGAACACTGAAGCTTTCTTT. The J gene is TRBJ1-1, the V gene TRBV29-1; the D gene is possibly TRBD1 (5 bases). The CDR3 is made up of 13 amino acids. Trimming cost V 3 bases and J 0 bases, with 8 bases left between them. From germline, CDR1 is SQVTM and CDR2 ANQGSEA. Together with reference TRBV29-1 and TRBJ1-1, the CDR3 gives the full variable domain: SAVISQKPSRDICQRGTSLTIQCQVDSQVTMMFWYRQQPGQSLTLIATANQGSEATYESGFVIDKFPISRPNLTFSTLTVSNMSPEDSSIYLCSVDDSLNTEAFFGQGTRLTVV.

This clone was counted only a few times. The chain carries TRBV7-2 and TRBJ2-5, with D unresolved. The CDR3 contains 11 residues. Germline values: CDR1 SGHTA, CDR2 FQGNSA. V was pared by 2 bases and J by 2 bases, with 0 bases between. CDR3 coding DNA: TGTGCCAGCAGCTTACAAGAGACCCAGTACTTC. Translated, it gives CASSLQETQYF.

The chain carries TRBV5-6 and TRBJ2-5, with 8 bases identical to TRBD2. The CDR3 sequence is 16 residues long. The germline gives CDR1 SGHDT, CDR2 YYEEEE. Trimming took 0 bases from V and 1 from J; bases not matched to a gene: 5. The CDR3 sequence is CASSLGAGDPQETQYF. DNA of the CDR3: TGTGCCAGCAGCTTGGGAGCGGGGGACCCCCAAGAGACCCAGTACTTC.

This clone has more than one count but fewer than ten. The gene calls are TRBV11-2 and TRBJ2-1; TRBD1 agrees at 8 bases. This CDR3 is built from 15 residues. J lost 7 bases, V lost 2 bases, and 7 bases had no gene match. The V gene's germline CDR1 is SGHAT and CDR2 FQNNGV. In DNA, the CDR3 is TGTGCCAGCAGCTTAAGTGACAGGGGTTCAAATGAGCAGTTCTTC. Translating it yields CASSLSDRGSNEQFF.